Listed below are T cell receptor beta chains from one sample, sequenced in a study of cytomegalovirus exposure and HLA in healthy donors. Clones were sequenced by immunoSEQ multiplex PCR, and TCRdb holds only the in-frame ones, with some missing. The sample lists over 75,000 clones, approximately 86% occurring once. The sample was PBMCs. These receptors were taken from a man between 25 and 39 years old in good health and CMV-seropositive. CDR3s include the opening cysteine and the closing phenylalanine or tryptophan. A D gene is named only where the DNA matches it firmly. Only part of the rows carry a size: once, few, many, or a class if the clone is expanded.

TRBJ2-3 | NA | NA | TRBV10-2 | TGCGCCAGCAAGGGCGGGCTGAGCACAGATACGCAGTATTTT | CASKGGLSTDTQYF
TRBJ1-2 | TRBD1 | NA | TRBV27 | TGTGCCAGCAGTTCACGGCAGGGGGTCTATGGCTACACCTTC | CASSSRQGVYGYTF
TRBJ1-2 | NA | once | TRBV5-6 | TGTGCCAGCAGCTTGATTCGGAACTATGGCTACACCTTC | CASSLIRNYGYTF
TRBJ2-7 | TRBD2 | few | TRBV6-5 | TGTGCCAGCAGCTGGACTAGCGGGAGGGTGGGCGAGCAGTACTTC | CASSWTSGRVGEQYF
TRBJ2-7 | TRBD1 | NA | TRBV7-2 | TGTGCCAGCAGCCGGTCGGGACAGACCAACTACGAGCAGTACTTC | CASSRSGQTNYEQYF
TRBJ1-4 | NA | NA | TRBV29-1 | TGCAGCGTTGATGGTTCGGGAAAACTGTTTTTT | CSVDGSGKLFF
TRBJ2-7 | TRBD1 | NA | TRBV7-7 | TGTGCTAGCAGCTCAACGGGCCAGGGGGCTGAGCAGTACTTC | CASSSTGQGAEQYF
TRBJ2-2 | TRBD1 | NA | TRBV7-9 | TGTGCCAGCAGCAAAGACAGGGGCGCCGGGGAGCTGTTTTTT | CASSKDRGAGELFF
TRBJ2-5 | TRBD1 | NA | TRBV10-3 | TGTGCCATCAGGCAAACGGGACAGGGCGACGAGACCCAGTACTTC | CAIRQTGQGDETQYF
TRBJ2-7 | NA | NA | TRBV2 | TGTGCCAGCAGTGAAGCTCCGGGACTCCCCTACGAGCAGTACTTC | CASSEAPGLPYEQYF
TRBJ2-7 | TRBD1 | NA | TRBV27 | TGTGCCAGCAGCCTTCATCCCGGGACAGGGGTAGGCGAGCAGTACTTC | CASSLHPGTGVGEQYF
TRBJ1-5 | TRBD1 | few | TRBV7-2 | TGTGCCAGCAGCCGGGACAGGGCTGATCAGCCCCAGCATTTT | CASSRDRADQPQHF
TRBJ2-3 | NA | few | TRBV5-1 | TGCGCCAGCAGCTTAAGGGATGGGGGGACAGATACGCAGTATTTT | CASSLRDGGTDTQYF
TRBJ2-7 | TRBD1 | NA | TRBV5-1 | TGCGCCAGCAGCCTGACAGGGCACGGCGACTACGAGCAGTACTTC | CASSLTGHGDYEQYF
TRBJ2-2 | TRBD1 | NA | TRBV28 | TGTGCCAGCAGGGCAGGGGGCTGGACCGGGGAGCTGTTTTTT | CASRAGGWTGELFF
TRBJ2-5 | NA | NA | TRBV27 | TGTGCCAGCAGTCCATACCAAACGACAGGAAAAGAGACCCAGTACTTC | CASSPYQTTGKETQYF
TRBJ2-1 | TRBD1 | NA | TRBV5-1 | TGCGCCAGCAGCTGGGGACAGGCCCGTAGTGAGCAGTTCTTC | CASSWGQARSEQFF
TRBJ2-5 | NA | once | TRBV4-1 | TGCGCCAGCAGCCGTAGACAGCAAGAGACCCTGTACTTC | CASSRRQQETLYF
TRBJ2-7 | TRBD1 | NA | TRBV29-1 | TGCAGCGCAGGACGGGACAGGGTTGGCGAGCAGTACTTC | CSAGRDRVGEQYF
TRBJ1-4 | TRBD1 | NA | TRBV6-5 | TGTGCCAGCAGTTACTCGAGGACAGGGGCTGAAAAACTGTTTTTT | CASSYSRTGAEKLFF
TRBJ2-3 | NA | NA | TRBV10-1 | TGCGCCAGCAGTGGGACTACAGATACGCAGTATTTT | CASSGTTDTQYF
TRBJ2-2 | TRBD1 | NA | TRBV28 | TGTGCCAGCAGGGGACAGAAAGACGATACCGGGGAGCTGTTTTTT | CASRGQKDDTGELFF
TRBJ2-7 | NA | NA | TRBV30 | TGTGCCTGGAGTGTATTCACAGGGGGGGGGATCTACGAGCAGTACTTC | CAWSVFTGGGIYEQYF
TRBJ2-5 | NA | NA | TRBV10-3 | TGTGCCATCAGTGAATCTATTGGTTCCGGTAGAGAGACCCAGTACTTC | CAISESIGSGRETQYF
TRBJ2-1 | TRBD1 | NA | TRBV28 | TGTGCCAGCAGTACATCAGCCGGGACAGGGAATGAGCAGTTCTTC | CASSTSAGTGNEQFF
TRBJ1-3 | NA | once | TRBV13 | TGTGCCAGCAGCTTAAGGGGAACTGGAAACACCATATATTTT | CASSLRGTGNTIYF
TRBJ1-4 | NA | NA | TRBV5-1 | TGCGCCAGCAGCTTGGATTTCAGGGGTCCTAATGAAAAACTGTTTTTT | CASSLDFRGPNEKLFF
TRBJ2-3 | TRBD1 | NA | TRBV19 | TGTGCCAGTAGTATGGTTCCAGGGGGCGGCACAGATACGCAGTATTTT | CASSMVPGGGTDTQYF
TRBJ2-3 | NA | NA | TRBV11-2 | TGTGCCAGCAGCTTAATGGACAGTGGTTGGGGCACAGATACGCAGTATTTT | CASSLMDSGWGTDTQYF
TRBJ1-1 | TRBD1 | NA | TRBV7-9 | TGTGCCAGCAGTCATCGGGGACAGGACCTTGAAGCTTTCTTT | CASSHRGQDLEAFF
TRBJ2-3 | NA | NA | TRBV5-5 | TGTGCCAGCAGCTACAACACAGATACGCAGTATTTT | CASSYNTDTQYF
TRBJ2-3 | NA | NA | TRBV27 | TGTGCCAGCAGTCCATCCATAGTGAGGGCGTCCTTGAATGCAGATACGCAGTATTTT | CASSPSIVRASLNADTQYF
TRBJ2-3 | NA | NA | TRBV25-1 | TGTGCCAGCAGTGGTCGGCAGGGAGGAGATACGCAGTATTTT | CASSGRQGGDTQYF
TRBJ1-1 | NA | NA | TRBV2 | TGTGCCAGCATCCGGGACAAAGGACCAAAGGCTTTCTTT | CASIRDKGPKAFF
TRBJ1-4 | TRBD1 | NA | TRBV5-1 | TGCGCCAGCAGCCGTGGGACAGTGGGTGAAAAACTGTTTTTT | CASSRGTVGEKLFF
TRBJ1-2 | TRBD1 | NA | TRBV28 | TGTGCCAGCAGTCTATACAGGGGGCGGGAGAATGGCTACACCTTC | CASSLYRGRENGYTF
TRBJ1-5 | TRBD1 | NA | TRBV10-3 | TGTGCCATCAGTGAGTCAGGGGGCCTCTTTCGGCCCCAGCATTTT | CAISESGGLFRPQHF
TRBJ1-1 | TRBD1 | NA | TRBV5-4 | TGTGCCAGCAGCTTGGTACAGGGGGTAACCACTGAAGCTTTCTTT | CASSLVQGVTTEAFF
TRBJ2-3 | TRBD2 | NA | TRBV10-3 | TGTGCCATCAGTGAGTCGTACCTAGCGGGATTGGTAGATACGCAGTATTTT | CAISESYLAGLVDTQYF
TRBJ2-5 | NA | NA | TRBV2 | TGTGCCAGCCGGGTCTTTAGGGGAGAGACCCAGTACTTC | CASRVFRGETQYF
TRBJ2-7 | TRBD1 | NA | TRBV18 | TGTGCCAGCTCACGGACAGGGGACCGAGCCTACGAGCAGTACTTC | CASSRTGDRAYEQYF
TRBJ2-3 | TRBD2 | NA | TRBV19 | TGTGCCAGTAGAGATTCAGGACTAGCGGGAGCCCACACAGATACGCAGTATTTT | CASRDSGLAGAHTDTQYF
TRBJ1-5 | TRBD1 | NA | TRBV18 | TGTGCCAGCTCCTTCGAGGGGGCAGCTCAGCCCCAGCATTTT | CASSFEGAAQPQHF
TRBJ2-3 | NA | NA | TRBV7-9 | TGTGCCAGCAAACAGGGATGGGGAACTAGCACAGATACGCAGTATTTT | CASKQGWGTSTDTQYF
TRBJ2-7 | TRBD2 | NA | TRBV28 | TGTGCCAGCACGGGGGGGGGTTCGGACGAGCAGTACTTC | CASTGGGSDEQYF
TRBJ2-7 | NA | NA | TRBV6-1 | TGTGCCAGCAGTGTTGGCGGGATTTTGGACTACGAGCAGTACTTC | CASSVGGILDYEQYF
TRBJ2-7 | TRBD2 | NA | TRBV28 | TGTGCCTGCACCGGGACTAGCGGCTACGAGCAGTACTTC | CACTGTSGYEQYF
TRBJ2-2 | NA | NA | TRBV13 | TGTGCCAGCAGCTTACAGGGGTCCAGAGGCACCGGGGAGCTGTTTTTT | CASSLQGSRGTGELFF
TRBJ2-5 | NA | few | TRBV7-2 | TGTGCCAGCAGCTTAGGCCAGGTCCTCCAAGAGACCCAGTACTTC | CASSLGQVLQETQYF
TRBJ2-5 | TRBD1 | NA | TRBV6-4 | TGTGCCAGCAGTGAATCGACAGGGGGCGGCGAGACCCAGTACTTC | CASSESTGGGETQYF
TRBJ2-1 | NA | few | TRBV2 | TGTGCCAGCAGCACAGGAATTGAGCAGTTCTTC | CASSTGIEQFF
TRBJ1-1 | NA | NA | TRBV19 | TGTGCCAGTAGTACTAAAGGACAGCAGAACACTGAAGCTTTCTTT | CASSTKGQQNTEAFF
TRBJ1-5 | TRBD1 | NA | TRBV7-6 | TGTGCCAGCAGCGATGGACAGGGCAATCAGCCCCAGCATTTT | CASSDGQGNQPQHF
TRBJ2-1 | NA | NA | TRBV2 | TGTGCCAGCACCAGAGGGAGGGGGGAGTACAATGAGCAGTTCTTC | CASTRGRGEYNEQFF